The 9 T cell receptor beta chains below come from one sample, sequenced in a study of Ad26.COV2.S vaccination and SARS-CoV-2 variants. The treatment denotes: some 19 received Ad26.COV2.S at low or high dose, single or two shots; roughly five received placebo; per-sample allocation not given. All samples were drawn on day 63, counting from the first vaccine or placebo injection. The repertoire was sequenced with immunoSEQ multiplex PCR; TCRdb's copy has only in-frame clones and lacks some. The sample lists around 320,000 clones; about 86% were seen once. The specimen comprised peripheral blood, sampled in a trial of Ad26.COV2.S vaccine versus placebo. Every receptor here comes from a person aged 18 to 65 who received the Ad26.COV2.S COVID-19 vaccine or a placebo.

The chain recombines TRBV5-6 with TRBJ2-2, with D perhaps TRBD1 (5 bases). Germline V lookup: CDR1 SGHDT, CDR2 YYEEEE. The V gene lost 1 base and the J gene lost 7 bases, with 23 bases spanning the gap. The CDR3 consists of 18 residues. The CDR3 DNA sequence: TGTGCCAGCAGCTTGTTTAGGACACAGACCCAACAGATCGGGGAGCTGTTTTTT. Protein product: CASSLFRTQTQQIGELFF.

The chain uses TRBV6-5 and TRBJ2-1; 8 bases map to TRBD2. The CDR3 has 15 residues. The V segment lost 9 bases and the J segment 2 bases; nucleotides outside the gene matches: 9. From germline, CDR1 is MNHEY and CDR2 SVGAGI. CDR3 sequence: CASSIAGNPYNEQFF. In nucleotides, the CDR3 is TGTGCCAGTTCAATAGCGGGGAACCCCTACAATGAGCAGTTCTTC.

The rearrangement uses TRBV2 and TRBJ2-7; D call uncertain. The germline gives CDR1 SNHLY, CDR2 FYNNEI. Deletions cut 6 bases from V and 3 bases from J, with 15 bases between. The CDR3 totals 14 residues. The CDR3 region has the DNA TGTGCCAGCAGAAATTACGCAGGAGTCTACGAGCAGTACTTC. Its protein product is CASRNYAGVYEQYF.

The chain couples TRBV4-1 to TRBJ1-5; D is undetermined. V was trimmed by 0 bases and J by 7 bases, leaving 13 bases between them. Germline lookup yields CDR1 MGHRA and CDR2 YSYEKL. The CDR3 length is 15 residues. DNA of the CDR3: TGCGCCAGCAGCCAAGACCGAACCATTCTACAGCCCCAGCATTTT. It specifies CASSQDRTILQPQHF.

The J gene is TRBJ1-1, the V gene TRBV7-9, with a weak D call TRBD1 (5 bases). The length of the CDR3 is 16 residues. Germline loops: CDR1 SEHNR, CDR2 FQNEAQ (reference sequence). Trimming shortened V by 1 base and J by 6 bases, and 18 bases separated the two germline ends. In nucleotides, the CDR3 is TGTGCCAGCAGCTTAGGGGTAAGCAGGGTATACTCTGAAGCTTTCTTT. It is translated as CASSLGVSRVYSEAFF.

The chain carries TRBV7-8 and TRBJ1-6, with TRBD1 matching 8 bases. The CDR3 extends over 15 amino acids. The germline CDR1 and CDR2 sequences are SGHVS and FQNEAQ. Trimming took 5 bases from V and 5 from J; bases not matched to a gene: 5. This chain's CDR3 is CASSTQGANNSPLHF. For the CDR3, the DNA is TGTGCCAGCAGCACTCAGGGGGCAAATAATTCACCCCTCCACTTT.

The chain has TRBV6-5 and TRBJ1-5, with a weak D call TRBD1 (6 bases). The length of the CDR3 is 15 residues. The V gene's germline CDR1 is MNHEY and CDR2 SVGAGI. V was cut by 5 bases and J by 4 bases, with 15 bases left in between. In DNA, the CDR3 is TGTGCCAGCAGTCGGGGGCAGGGAGCTAATCAGCCCCAGCATTTT. It yields the protein CASSRGQGANQPQHF.

The chain carries TRBV18 and TRBJ2-5; no clear D. Trimming removed 2 bases at V and 4 bases at J, with 11 bases between. This CDR3 is 14 amino acids long. Per germline, CDR1 KGHSH and CDR2 LQKENI. The CDR3 sequence is CASSPNRPVETQYF. The CDR3 bases are TGTGCCAGCTCACCAAATCGGCCAGTAGAGACCCAGTACTTC. Together with reference TRBV18 and TRBJ2-5, the CDR3 gives the full variable domain: NAGVMQNPRHLVRRRGQEARLRCSPMKGHSHVYWYRQLPEEGLKFMVYLQKENIIDESGMPKERFSAEFPKEGPSILRIQQVVRGDSAAYFCASSPNRPVETQYFGPGTRLLVL.

About this clone: Other DNA sequences in the sample encode the same CDR3. The V call is TRBV18, the J call TRBJ1-1; weak D call: TRBD1 (6 bases). V was shortened by 4 bases and J by 8 bases, with 8 bases between the two germline ends. This CDR3 has 11 residues. Germline V gene sequence: CDR1 KGHSH, CDR2 LQKENI. CDR3 loop: CASSLGTEAFF. The DNA of the CDR3 is TGTGCCAGCTCACTAGGGACAGAAGCTTTCTTT.